This T cell receptor beta chain originates from a study of blood T cell repertoires in COVID-19. Study-level background: Samples taken during acute and convalescent COVID-19 were collected in the United States, Italy and Spain. From T cells, B-cell-depleted T cells, or PBMCs came the material, which was cDNA or gDNA.

Per the original methods: How many nucleated cells were present was estimated from reference gene primer amplification. Produced via immunoSEQ multiplex PCR; TCRdb's table is partial and in-frame only. V, J and clone size are those of that table, while D and trimming were read from the DNA. The table records some 270,000 clones, about 89% of them present only once. The CDR3 runs to 12 residues. Germline CDR1 is MNHEY and CDR2 is SVGAGI. The J segment lost 7 bases and the V segment lost 6 bases, leaving 5 bases of the junction unmatched. Input material: peripheral blood. This TCR derives from a man aged 25 to 40 with acute or convalescent COVID-19. The chain carries TRBV6-5 and TRBJ2-7; 8 bases line up with TRBD1. DNA of the CDR3: TGTGCCAGCAGGAACAGGGGGTATGAGCAGTACTTC. It codes for CASRNRGYEQYF.